One and the same sample provided the 28 T cell receptor beta chains below, sequenced in a study of blood T cell repertoires in COVID-19. Method: immunoSEQ multiplex PCR; TCRdb's copy keeps in-frame clones and lacks some. This table holds 180,000 or so clones, 70% to 90% found once. The sample taken for sequencing was peripheral blood. The receptor source for this set is a person between 65 and 79 years old with COVID-19, enrolled during active disease.

The chain combines TRBV4-3 with TRBJ1-6; 8 nucleotides line up with TRBD1. With V trimmed by 4 bases and J by 6 bases, 17 bases remained unmatched. The CDR3 extends over 19 amino acids. Looked up from germline, CDR1 is LGHNA and CDR2 is YSLEER. CDR3 sequence (DNA): TGCGCCAGCAGCCGCACCGGGACAGGCGACCGGGTCGGTAATTCACCCCTCCACTTT. Protein product: CASSRTGTGDRVGNSPLHF.

The CDR3 sequence is CASSFAAASAVNTGELFF. The CDR3 nucleotides read TGTGCCAGCAGTTTCGCCGCCGCTAGCGCGGTTAACACCGGGGAGCTGTTTTTT. V usage is TRBV6-2 or TRBV6-3 and J usage is TRBJ2-2; possibly TRBD2 for D (6 bases). The CDR3 extends over 18 amino acids. The germline gives CDR1 MNHEY, CDR2 SVGEGT. The V gene lost 4 bases and the J gene lost 2 bases, with 20 bases spanning the gap.

CDR3 coding DNA: TGTGCCAGCAGTGAAGCGCGGACAGGCCGCTATGGCTACACCTTC. Amino acid sequence: CASSEARTGRYGYTF. The rearrangement links TRBV6-1 to TRBJ1-2, with 7 bases lining up with TRBD1. V was clipped by 0 bases and J by 4 bases; unmatched bases: 5. The CDR3 runs to 15 residues. Germline assignment: CDR1 MNHNS and CDR2 SASEGT.

This rearrangement joins TRBV6-5 to TRBJ2-7; 7 bases are shared with TRBD2. CDR1 and CDR2 (germline): MNHEY, SVGAGI. The CDR3 sequence is 15 residues long. The junction had 5 bases not matched to a gene; V was cut back by 2 bases and J by 1 base. The CDR3 sequence is CASSYVGGGSYEQYF. Here the CDR3 DNA reads TGTGCCAGCAGTTACGTGGGCGGGGGTTCCTACGAGCAGTACTTC.

J is TRBJ2-1 and V is TRBV10-3; possibly TRBD2 for D (5 bases). The germline gives CDR1 ENHRY, CDR2 SYGVKD. The CDR3 totals 16 residues. V dropped 0 bases and J dropped 0 bases, with 9 bases sitting between them. The CDR3 sequence is CAISESWTASYNEQFF. The CDR3 nucleotides are TGTGCCATCAGTGAGTCGTGGACTGCCTCCTACAATGAGCAGTTCTTC.

This chain joins TRBV4-1 and TRBJ2-3; 13 bases agree with TRBD2. The CDR3 runs 18 residues. Germline V gene data show CDR1 as MGHRA and CDR2 as YSYEKL. The V gene end was trimmed by 1 base and the J gene end by 2 bases; junction bases not matched to a gene: 6. Written as DNA, the CDR3 is TGCGCCAGCAGCCAAGCACCGGGACTAGCGGGAAACACAGATACGCAGTATTTT. This gives the protein CASSQAPGLAGNTDTQYF.

The chain recombines TRBV4-1 with TRBJ2-7, with 7 bases that match TRBD1. The germline CDR1 and CDR2 sequences are MGHRA and YSYEKL. Unmatched junction bases numbered 14, after V lost 1 base and J lost 5 bases. The CDR3 is 17 residues long. The chain's CDR3 is CASSQGGRQGVPNEQYF. The DNA for the CDR3 is TGCGCCAGCAGCCAAGGGGGGAGACAGGGTGTTCCCAACGAGCAGTACTTC.

The J gene is TRBJ2-5, the V gene TRBV24-1; 15 nucleotides line up with TRBD2. The V and J ends lost 5 bases and 4 bases, in that order; junction bases with no gene match: 4. CDR3 length: 16 residues. Germline V gene data show CDR1 as KGHDR and CDR2 as SFDVKD. The DNA for the CDR3 is TGTGCCACCAGTGGGACTAGCGGGAGGGCCGTAGAGACCCAGTACTTC. It is translated as CATSGTSGRAVETQYF.

The chain is built from TRBV27 and TRBJ1-2; no clear D. CDR3 size: 15 residues. Looked up from germline, CDR1 is MNHEY and CDR2 is SMNVEV (reference sequence). With 0 bases removed from V and 4 bases from J, the gap between germline ends came to 12 bases. Here the CDR3 reads CASSLSLDSVYGYTF. The CDR3 bases are TGTGCCAGCAGTTTATCCCTGGACTCAGTCTATGGCTACACCTTC.

The count of this clone is one. This chain links TRBV3-1 (or the pseudogene TRBV3-2) with TRBJ1-4, with unresolved D. This CDR3 has 15 residues. Germline CDR1 reads LGHDT; CDR2 reads YNNKEL (reference sequence). V was cut by 2 bases and J by 4 bases, with 11 bases left in between. CDR3 DNA sequence: TGTGCCAGCAGCCAACGTAACTACGTTAATGAAAAACTGTTTTTT. This encodes CASSQRNYVNEKLFF.

The chain recombines TRBV6-5 with TRBJ1-5; no firm D call. V was pared by 5 bases and J by 2 bases, with 10 bases between. CDR3 length: 14 amino acids. Germline V gives CDR1 MNHEY, CDR2 SVGAGI. In DNA form, the CDR3 reads TGTGCCAGCAGTCTCCTCTTCGGCAATCAGCCCCAGCATTTT. Translation gives CASSLLFGNQPQHF.

V usage is TRBV27 and J usage is TRBJ1-5; no clear D. Trimming took 4 bases from V and 0 from J, leaving 19 bases between them. Per the germline V gene, CDR1 is MNHEY and CDR2 is SMNVEV (reference sequence). The CDR3 is 18 residues long. CDR3 region: CASSSSPGRRYSNQPQHF. CDR3 bases: TGTGCCAGCAGTTCATCCCCTGGCCGCCGTTATAGCAATCAGCCCCAGCATTTT.

This clone was detected a few times. This chain links TRBV7-7 with TRBJ1-4; D might be TRBD1 (5 bases). The length of the CDR3 is 15 residues. Germline V gene lookup returns CDR1 SSHAT and CDR2 FNYEAQ (reference sequence). V lost 0 bases, J lost 1 base, and 6 bases lay in between. The DNA for the CDR3 is TGTGCCAGCAGCTTAGCGGGGGGAACTAATGAAAAACTGTTTTTT. It specifies CASSLAGGTNEKLFF.

The chain joins TRBV28 to TRBJ1-3; D is possibly TRBD1 (5 bases). V lost 7 bases, J lost 0 bases, and 16 bases lay in between. The CDR3 runs to 16 residues. Germline lookup yields CDR1 MDHEN and CDR2 SYDVKM. The CDR3 sequence: CASNPAGVLSGNTIYF. The DNA for the CDR3 is TGTGCCAGCAACCCCGCGGGGGTCCTCTCTGGAAACACCATATATTTT.

The J gene is TRBJ1-6, the V gene TRBV7-9; D not resolved. Trimming cost V 1 base and J 13 bases, with 17 bases left between them. Germline CDR1 reads SEHNR; CDR2 reads FQNEAQ (reference sequence). CDR3 size: 15 residues. The CDR3 reads CASSLGAGLNLPLHF. CDR3 in DNA: TGTGCCAGCAGCTTAGGCGCAGGTTTGAATCTTCCCCTCCACTTT.

This clone was observed once. The rearrangement uses TRBV7-9 and TRBJ2-3, with D hard to call. Looked up from germline, CDR1 is SEHNR and CDR2 is FQNEAQ (reference sequence). CDR3 length: 15 amino acids. The ends were cut back, 3 bases at V and 1 base at J, with 11 bases in the middle. CDR3 protein: CASSFGQYRTDTQYF. The CDR3 DNA follows: TGTGCCAGCAGCTTTGGCCAGTACCGCACAGATACGCAGTATTTT.

The chain has TRBV19 and TRBJ2-2, with D uncertain. V shed 9 bases and J shed 0 bases, with 14 bases lying between them. Germline V gives CDR1 LNHDA, CDR2 SQIVND (reference sequence). The CDR3 is made up of 15 amino acids. This CDR3 reads CASNSVPPNTGELFF. CDR3 DNA: TGTGCCAGCAACAGTGTTCCCCCGAACACCGGGGAGCTGTTTTTT.

The genes are TRBV5-1 and TRBJ2-7; weak D call: TRBD2 (5 bases). This CDR3 comprises 12 residues. V lost 5 bases to trimming and J lost 2 bases, with 8 bases between them. Germline lookup yields CDR1 SGHRS and CDR2 YFSETQ. CDR3 region: CASRTGTYEQYF. The CDR3 coding sequence is TGCGCCAGCAGAACCGGGACCTACGAGCAGTACTTC.

This clone turned up a few times. The chain has TRBV2 and TRBJ2-7; TRBD2 aligns across 7 bases. This CDR3 contains 14 residues. Losses at the gene ends were 6 bases for V and 3 bases for J; bases not matched to a gene: 8. CDR1 and CDR2 from the germline V gene are SNHLY and FYNNEI. The CDR3 region has the DNA TGTGCCAGCAGCGGAGGACTAGGGAACTACGAGCAGTACTTC. Protein: CASSGGLGNYEQYF. The full variable domain, with the rest looked up from reference TRBV2 and TRBJ2-7, is EPEVTQTPSHQVTQMGQEVILRCVPISNHLYFYWYRQILGQKVEFLVSFYNNEISEKSEIFDDQFSVERPDGSNFTLKIRSTKLEDSAMYFCASSGGLGNYEQYFGPGTRLTVT.

The chain couples TRBV4-2 to TRBJ2-3; maybe TRBD1 (5 bases). The CDR3 is 13 amino acids. Trimming took off 2 bases at V and 9 bases at J, with 12 bases between the two ends. The germline gives CDR1 LGHNA, CDR2 YNFKEQ. CDR3 amino acids: CASSQHRGPTQYF. In DNA, the CDR3 is TGTGCCAGCAGCCAACATAGGGGTCCCACGCAGTATTTT.

The chain is built from TRBV3-1 (or the pseudogene TRBV3-2) and TRBJ2-3; 10 bases are a match to TRBD2. Germline assignment: CDR1 LGHDT and CDR2 YNNKEL (reference sequence). V lost 0 bases, J lost 1 base, and 4 bases stayed unmatched. The CDR3 is 17 residues long. The CDR3 spells CASSQDRAGGRTDTQYF. The CDR3, as DNA: TGTGCCAGCAGCCAAGATCGAGCGGGAGGGCGCACAGATACGCAGTATTTT.

V usage is TRBV11-3 and J usage is TRBJ2-3; 7 bases fit TRBD1. V lost 1 base to trimming and J lost 2 bases; unmatched junction nucleotides: 3. This CDR3 comprises 15 residues. Per germline, CDR1 SGHNT and CDR2 YENEEA. In DNA, the CDR3 is TGTGCCAGCAGCTTAGGGACAGGTTTCACAGATACGCAGTATTTT. Its translation is CASSLGTGFTDTQYF.

This rearrangement joins TRBV7-2 to TRBJ1-2; 8 nucleotides match TRBD1. Germline values: CDR1 SGHTA, CDR2 FQGNSA. The CDR3 runs 14 residues. With 5 bases clipped from V and 7 bases from J, the junction kept 9 bases outside the gene matches. For the CDR3, the DNA is TGTGCCAGCAGCACTGGACAGGGCGGAGCTGGCTACACCTTC. Its protein product is CASSTGQGGAGYTF.

The chain is built from TRBV6-5 and TRBJ2-7, with 7 bases aligning to TRBD2. V lost 7 bases to trimming and J lost 10 bases; unmatched junction nucleotides: 19. From germline, CDR1 is MNHEY and CDR2 SVGAGI. The CDR3 loop spans 15 amino acids. The CDR3 sequence: CASIAREGRATDQYF. The CDR3 nucleotides are TGTGCCAGCATTGCTCGAGAGGGGAGGGCCACGGATCAGTACTTC.

This chain uses TRBV28 with TRBJ1-5; D is possibly TRBD1 (6 bases). This CDR3 is built from 14 residues. Trimming took 4 bases from V and 4 from J, leaving 11 bases between them. Germline V gives CDR1 MDHEN, CDR2 SYDVKM. The CDR3 DNA sequence: TGTGCCAGCAGTTACAGGGATAGTAATCAGCCCCAGCATTTT. Translating it yields CASSYRDSNQPQHF.

The chain couples TRBV7-9 to TRBJ1-6, with 8 bases that match TRBD1. Germline lookup yields CDR1 SEHNR and CDR2 FQNEAQ (reference sequence). There are 15 residues in the CDR3. With V trimmed by 3 bases and J by 8 bases, 6 bases remained unmatched. The CDR3 spells CASSFAQTGDSPLHF. The CDR3, as DNA: TGTGCCAGCAGCTTCGCCCAGACAGGGGATTCACCCCTCCACTTT.

This chain connects TRBV6-5 to TRBJ2-7, with 8 bases lining up with TRBD1. CDR3 length: 14 amino acids. Losses at the gene ends were 6 bases for V and 3 bases for J; bases not matched to a gene: 7. Germline lookup yields CDR1 MNHEY and CDR2 SVGAGI. The CDR3 is CASSAGRGLYEQYF. The CDR3 bases are TGTGCCAGCAGCGCGGGCAGGGGGCTCTACGAGCAGTACTTC.

V usage is TRBV30 and J usage is TRBJ2-3, with 12 nucleotides matching TRBD2. The V gene's germline CDR1 is GTSNPN and CDR2 SVGIG (reference sequence). The CDR3 contains 13 residues. With 8 bases clipped from V and 4 bases from J, the junction kept 4 bases outside the gene matches. The CDR3 DNA reads as TGTGCCCAGCGACTAGCGGGAGCAGATACGCAGTATTTT. The encoded protein is CAQRLAGADTQYF.